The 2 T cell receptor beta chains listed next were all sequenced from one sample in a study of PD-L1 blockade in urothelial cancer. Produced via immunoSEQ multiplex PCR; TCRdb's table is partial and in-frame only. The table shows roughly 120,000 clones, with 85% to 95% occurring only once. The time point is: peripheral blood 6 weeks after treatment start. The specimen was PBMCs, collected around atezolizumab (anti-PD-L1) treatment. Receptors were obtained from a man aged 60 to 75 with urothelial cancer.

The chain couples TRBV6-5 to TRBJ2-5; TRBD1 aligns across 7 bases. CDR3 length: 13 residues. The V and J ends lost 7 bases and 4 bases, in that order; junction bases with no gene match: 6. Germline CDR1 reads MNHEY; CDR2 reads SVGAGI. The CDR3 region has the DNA TGTGCCAGCAAAACAGGGGTAACAGAGACCCAGTACTTC. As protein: CASKTGVTETQYF.

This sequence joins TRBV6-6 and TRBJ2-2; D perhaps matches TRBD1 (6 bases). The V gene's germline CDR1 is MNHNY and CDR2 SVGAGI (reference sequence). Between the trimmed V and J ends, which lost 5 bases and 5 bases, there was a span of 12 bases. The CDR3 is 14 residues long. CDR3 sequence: CASSPRTVTGELFF. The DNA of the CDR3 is TGTGCCAGCAGTCCTAGGACAGTAACCGGGGAGCTGTTTTTT.